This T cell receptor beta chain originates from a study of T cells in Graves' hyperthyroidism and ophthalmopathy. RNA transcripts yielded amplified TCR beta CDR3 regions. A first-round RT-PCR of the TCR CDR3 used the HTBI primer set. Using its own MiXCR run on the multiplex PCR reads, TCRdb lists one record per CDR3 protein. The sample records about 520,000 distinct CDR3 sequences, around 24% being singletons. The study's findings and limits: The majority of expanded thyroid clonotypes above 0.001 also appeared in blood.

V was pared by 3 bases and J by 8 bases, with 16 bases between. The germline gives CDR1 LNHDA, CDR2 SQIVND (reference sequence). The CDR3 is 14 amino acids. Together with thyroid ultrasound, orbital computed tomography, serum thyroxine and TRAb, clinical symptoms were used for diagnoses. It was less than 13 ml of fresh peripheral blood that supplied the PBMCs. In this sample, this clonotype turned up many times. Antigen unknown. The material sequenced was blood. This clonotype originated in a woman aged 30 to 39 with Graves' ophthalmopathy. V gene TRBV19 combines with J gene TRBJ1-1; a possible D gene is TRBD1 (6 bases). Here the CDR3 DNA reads TGTGCCAGTAGTATTGGGGGGCCGCCTTCCGAAGCTTTCTTT. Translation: CASSIGGPPSEAFF.